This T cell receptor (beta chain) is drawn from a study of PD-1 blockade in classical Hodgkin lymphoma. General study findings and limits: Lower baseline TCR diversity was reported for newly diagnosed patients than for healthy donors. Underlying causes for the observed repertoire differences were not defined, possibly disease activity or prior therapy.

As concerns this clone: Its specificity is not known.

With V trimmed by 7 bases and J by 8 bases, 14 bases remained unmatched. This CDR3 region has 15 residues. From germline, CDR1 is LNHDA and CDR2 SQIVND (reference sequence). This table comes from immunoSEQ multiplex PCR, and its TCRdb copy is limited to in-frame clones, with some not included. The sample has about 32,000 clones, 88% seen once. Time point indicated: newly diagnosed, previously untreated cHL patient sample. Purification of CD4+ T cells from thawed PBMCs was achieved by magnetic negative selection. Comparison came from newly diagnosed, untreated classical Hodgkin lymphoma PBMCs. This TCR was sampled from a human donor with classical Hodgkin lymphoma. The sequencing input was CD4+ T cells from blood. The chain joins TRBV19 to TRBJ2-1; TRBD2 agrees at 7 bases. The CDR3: CASTSWAGAGHEQFF. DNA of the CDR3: TGTGCCAGTACTTCATGGGCGGGAGCGGGGCATGAGCAGTTCTTC. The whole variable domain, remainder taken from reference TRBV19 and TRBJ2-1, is DGGITQSPKYLFRKEGQNVTLSCEQNLNHDAMYWYRQDPGQGLRLIYYSQIVNDFQKGDIAEGYSVSREKKESFPLTVTSAQKNPTAFYLCASTSWAGAGHEQFFGPGTRLTVL.